Below, 5 T cell receptor beta chains from the same sample are listed, as sequenced in a study of human versus mouse CDR3 diversity and MHC coevolution (dated by TCRdb to about 2017). The library was made by the immunoSEQ multiplex PCR assay. Held by TCRdb, this immuneACCESS table contains in-frame sequences only and omits some clones. Under half of the omission traces to an unresolved V gene where checked; the cause of the rest is unknown. This sample comprises about 60,000 clones, around 94% of them detected only once. 18% of the sample rests with the top ten. The specimen sequenced was naive CD4+ T cells from blood. The sample's cell subset or site label, decoded: CD45RO-negative CD62L-positive naive CD4 T cells. The receptors were gathered from a person between 60 and 70 years old in good health.

This clone was counted a single time. The V and J genes are TRBV7-3 and TRBJ2-5; 8 bases map to TRBD2. Germline-derived CDR1 and CDR2 are SGHTA and FQGTGA. This CDR3 comprises 15 residues. Trimming at V came to 4 bases and at J to 4 bases, leaving 8 bases not matched to a gene. CDR3: CASSSQSAGGETQYF. The CDR3, as DNA: TGTGCCAGCAGCTCTCAGTCGGCGGGAGGAGAGACCCAGTACTTC.

The V call is TRBV5-1, the J call TRBJ2-5; weak D call: TRBD1 (6 bases). The CDR3 is 15 amino acids. Germline CDR1 reads SGHRS; CDR2 reads YFSETQ. V was clipped by 4 bases and J by 1 base, with 14 bases between them. CDR3 nucleotide sequence: TGCGCCAGCAGCCCGGAGGTAGGGGGCCAAGAGACCCAGTACTTC. Protein sequence: CASSPEVGGQETQYF.

This clone was seen more than once but under ten times. The chain has TRBV19 and TRBJ2-7; 11 bases line up with TRBD2. With 7 bases clipped from V and 9 bases from J, the junction kept 11 bases outside the gene matches. The CDR3 has 14 amino acids. Germline V lookup: CDR1 LNHDA, CDR2 SQIVND (reference sequence). This CDR3 reads CASNSLAGGPPQYF. The DNA of the CDR3 is TGTGCCAGTAATTCGCTAGCGGGAGGCCCCCCGCAGTACTTC.

A remark on this clone: Relative to the germline gene, one junction end is altered; a read error may explain this. CDR3 DNA: TGCGCCAGCAGTTTGGACGGAGATAGCAATCAGCCCCAGCATTTT. This codes for CASSLDGDSNQPQHF. The V call is TRBV5-1, the J call TRBJ1-5, with no clear D. The CDR3 contains 15 residues. The V gene's germline CDR1 is SGHRS and CDR2 YFSETQ. Filled out from reference TRBV5-1 and TRBJ1-5, the complete variable domain reads KAGVTQTPRYLIKTRGQQVTLSCSPISGHRSVSWYQQTPGQGLQFLFEYFSETQRNKGNFPGRFSGRQFSNSRSEMNVSTLELGDSALYLCASSLDGDSNQPQHFGDGTRLSIL.

V usage is TRBV5-1 and J usage is TRBJ2-7; D perhaps matches TRBD2 (6 bases). Trimming took 4 bases from V and 5 from J, leaving 19 bases between them. Germline CDR1 SGHRS, CDR2 YFSETQ. The CDR3 consists of 15 residues. This CDR3 reads CASSTRDSIGDEQYF. The DNA of the CDR3 is TGCGCCAGCAGCACAAGGGACTCCATAGGTGACGAGCAGTACTTC. Combining the CDR3 with reference TRBV5-1 and TRBJ2-7 gives the whole variable domain KAGVTQTPRYLIKTRGQQVTLSCSPISGHRSVSWYQQTPGQGLQFLFEYFSETQRNKGNFPGRFSGRQFSNSRSEMNVSTLELGDSALYLCASSTRDSIGDEQYFGPGTRLTVT.